One sample yielded the 8 T cell receptor beta chains listed below, sequenced in a study of long-term antiretroviral therapy in people with HIV (dated by TCRdb to between 2021 and 2023). Sequencing of the TRB variable region was done with the immunoSEQ hsTCRB v3.0 assay at survey level resolution. Here the immuneACCESS table is served through TCRdb, limited to in-frame sequences with V and J called. Missing clones are a known gap in these copies; in checked studies unresolved V genes cover under half, and the rest lacks a known reason. The sample table shows about 22,000 clones, and roughly four fifths are seen once. About 17% of the sample goes to the ten largest clones. This specimen was unsorted PBMCs, taken 0.5 years before starting antiretroviral therapy. The receptors derive from a man in his forties with HIV.

The sample holds a few counts of this clone. The gene calls are TRBV9 and TRBJ2-7, with D perhaps TRBD2 (6 bases). This CDR3 is built from 14 residues. Trimming removed 2 bases at V and 2 bases at J, with 11 bases between. In germline, CDR1 is SGDLS, CDR2 YYNGEE. CDR3 coding DNA: TGTGCCAGCAGCGTCGGGGGAGCCACCTACGAGCAGTACTTC. Its protein is CASSVGGATYEQYF.

The J gene is TRBJ2-7, the V gene TRBV2, with D uncertain. Germline loops: CDR1 SNHLY, CDR2 FYNNEI. V lost 5 bases, J lost 5 bases, and 16 bases lay in between. The CDR3 has 14 amino acids. CDR3 in DNA: TGTGCCAGCAGTCAAGTTACAGCTGGTAACGAGCAGTACTTC. This sequence encodes CASSQVTAGNEQYF.

This chain uses TRBV28 with TRBJ2-7, with D unresolved. CDR3 size: 15 residues. With 7 bases removed from V and 1 base from J, the gap between germline ends came to 17 bases. The germline CDR1 and CDR2 sequences are MDHEN and SYDVKM. CDR3 sequence reads: CASNSLRAESYEQYF. In DNA form, the CDR3 reads TGTGCCAGCAACTCCCTTCGGGCAGAGTCCTACGAGCAGTACTTC.

This chain joins TRBV6-5 and TRBJ2-5, with TRBD1 matching 9 bases. Germline V gives CDR1 MNHEY, CDR2 SVGAGI. This CDR3 has 15 residues. Germline trimming cut 0 bases from V and 4 bases from J; bases unmatched to any gene: 3. The CDR3 region has the DNA TGTGCCAGCAGTTACTCCCGGACAGGGGCAGAGACCCAGTACTTC. Translating it yields CASSYSRTGAETQYF.

V gene TRBV19 combines with J gene TRBJ2-6, with 9 nucleotides matching TRBD1. V lost 7 bases to trimming and J lost 1 base; unmatched junction nucleotides: 8. This CDR3 comprises 17 residues. Germline V gives CDR1 LNHDA, CDR2 SQIVND (reference sequence). CDR3 DNA: TGTGCCAGTATGGACAGGGGTTATATTTCTGGGGCCAACGTCCTGACTTTC. Translated: CASMDRGYISGANVLTF.

The CDR3 DNA follows: TGTGCCAGCAGTTTACTTTTCGGGGAAAAAAACATTCAGTACTTC. Amino acids: CASSLLFGEKNIQYF. This chain joins TRBV28 and TRBJ2-4; maybe TRBD2 (5 bases). Germline V lookup: CDR1 MDHEN, CDR2 SYDVKM. The CDR3 totals 15 residues. Trimming removed 2 bases at V and 4 bases at J, with 12 bases between.

The rearrangement uses TRBV5-4 and TRBJ2-7; a weak D match, TRBD1 (5 bases). The V gene's germline CDR1 is SGHNT and CDR2 YYREEE (reference sequence). The CDR3 is 13 amino acids. The V end was cut by 3 bases, the J end by 2 bases, with 9 bases between. The CDR3 sequence: CASSSAGTYEQYF. The DNA of the CDR3 is TGTGCCAGCAGCTCGGCAGGGACCTACGAGCAGTACTTC.

This chain links TRBV7-2 with TRBJ2-1, with D unresolved. The germline V and J ends were trimmed by 2 bases and 7 bases, with 12 bases remaining between them. Germline V gives CDR1 SGHTA, CDR2 FQGNSA. The CDR3 totals 14 residues. CDR3 loop: CASSLRPKGNEQFF. CDR3 sequence (DNA): TGTGCCAGCAGCTTACGCCCTAAAGGGAATGAGCAGTTCTTC.